These T cell receptor beta chains were read from a single sample in a study of post-analysis software for immune sequencing data. Each CDR3 protein is one row after TCRdb ran MiXCR on the PCR reads. The sample records roughly 730,000 distinct CDR3 sequences, less than 35% being singletons. The sequencing sample was made of blood. Receptor source: a girl aged 5-17 years with multiple sclerosis. Both conserved end residues are part of each CDR3. Fields, in order: CDR3 DNA, CDR3 protein, J gene, D gene, V gene, clone size. The D gene is left open where the match is weak. Clone size appears in some rows only: once, few, many, or a class for an expanded clone.

TGCGCCAGCAGCTTGATCGGTCAGAGCTCTGGGGCCAACGTCCTGACTTTC | CASSLIGQSSGANVLTF | TRBJ2-6 | - | TRBV5-1 | -
TGTGCCAGCAGACCCGGGACAGGGGGATGCTATGGCTACACCTTC | CASRPGTGGCYGYTF | TRBJ1-2 | TRBD1 | TRBV6-2/TRBV6-3 | once
TGTGCCAGCAGCTTAGGGACAGGGGGAGATACGCAGTATTTT | CASSLGTGGDTQYF | TRBJ2-3 | TRBD1 | TRBV7-2 | many
TGCAGTGCTAGTCCTGCTCCCTACGAGCAGTACTTC | CSASPAPYEQYF | TRBJ2-7 | - | TRBV20-1 | few
TGTGCCAGCAGTTCCCACTACCTTTACAATGAGCAGTTCTTC | CASSSHYLYNEQFF | TRBJ2-1 | - | TRBV28 | -
TGCAGCGTTGAGAAACAGGCTTGTGTTGAAGCTTTCTTT | CSVEKQACVEAFF | TRBJ1-1 | - | TRBV29-1 | -
TGTGCCAGCGCTTCACAGAACACTGAAGCTTTCTTT | CASASQNTEAFF | TRBJ1-1 | - | TRBV7-8 | -
TGTGCCAGCAGCATCGGCTTGAACACTGAAGCTTTCTTT | CASSIGLNTEAFF | TRBJ1-1 | - | TRBV12-3/TRBV12-4 | few
TGCGCCAGCAGCTTGGCCGGGACAGATGGCTACACCTTC | CASSLAGTDGYTF | TRBJ1-2 | TRBD1 | TRBV7-9 | many
TGCAGTGCTAGACCCTCACTCAGGGGGACCTTTGGCTCTGGGGCCAACGTCCTGACTTTC | CSARPSLRGTFGSGANVLTF | TRBJ2-6 | TRBD1 | TRBV20-1 | few
TGTGCCAGCAGTGAATTCCAAGTTGGGGAAAAACTGTTTTTT | CASSEFQVGEKLFF | TRBJ1-4 | - | TRBV25-1 | few
TGCAGCGTTGAAGACCGGTACACAGATACGCAGTATTTT | CSVEDRYTDTQYF | TRBJ2-3 | - | TRBV29-1 | -
TGTGCCAGCAGCTTACGACTTGCTAGCGGGTATTCCTACAATGAGCAGTTCTTC | CASSLRLASGYSYNEQFF | TRBJ2-1 | TRBD2 | TRBV7-2 | -
TGTGCCAGCAGGGGAGGACGGGCGGACTATGGCCACACCTTC | CASRGGRADYGHTF | TRBJ1-2 | - | TRBV6-6 | -
TGCAGTGCTAGGGCTAGCGGGGGCTACGCACAAGAGACCCAGTACTTC | CSARASGGYAQETQYF | TRBJ2-5 | TRBD2 | TRBV20-1 | many
TGCAGTACTAGAGGGGGAGATACGCAGTATTTT | CSTRGGDTQYF | TRBJ2-3 | - | TRBV20-1 | -
TGTGCCAGCAGCTCGGACAGGGGGCTTCACTACGAGCAGTACTTC | CASSSDRGLHYEQYF | TRBJ2-7 | TRBD1 | TRBV7-9 | -
TGTGCCAGCTGGGACCTGAACACTGAAGCTTTCTTT | CASWDLNTEAFF | TRBJ1-1 | - | TRBV28 | -
TGTGCCAGCAGCCGCGGACAGGTCGTTTACGAGCAGTACTTC | CASSRGQVVYEQYF | TRBJ2-7 | TRBD1 | TRBV7-9 | few
TGTGCCAGCAGCCAAGATTCGGGGGGACCGAACACTGAAGCTTTCTTT | CASSQDSGGPNTEAFF | TRBJ1-1 | - | TRBV14 | -
TGTGCCAGCAGCGGCGGGCTCGGCACAGATACGCAGTATTTT | CASSGGLGTDTQYF | TRBJ2-3 | - | TRBV28 | few
TGTGCCAGCAGTGAATGGGGCACTGAAGCTTTCTTT | CASSEWGTEAFF | TRBJ1-1 | - | TRBV2 | -